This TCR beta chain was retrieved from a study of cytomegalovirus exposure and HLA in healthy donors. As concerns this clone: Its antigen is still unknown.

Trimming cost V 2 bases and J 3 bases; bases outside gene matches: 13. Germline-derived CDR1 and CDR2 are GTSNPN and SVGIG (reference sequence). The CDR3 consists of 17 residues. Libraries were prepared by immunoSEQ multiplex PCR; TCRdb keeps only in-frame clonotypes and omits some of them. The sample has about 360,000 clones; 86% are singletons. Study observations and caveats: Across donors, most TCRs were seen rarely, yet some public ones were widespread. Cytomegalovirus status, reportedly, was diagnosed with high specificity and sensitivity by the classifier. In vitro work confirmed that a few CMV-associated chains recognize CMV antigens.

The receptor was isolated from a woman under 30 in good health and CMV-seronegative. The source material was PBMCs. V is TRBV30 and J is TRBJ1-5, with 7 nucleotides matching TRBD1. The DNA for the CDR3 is TGTGCCTGGAGTCAACGCACAGGGGTAGATGTCAATCAGCCCCAGCATTTT. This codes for CAWSQRTGVDVNQPQHF.